Below, 15 T cell receptor beta chains from the same sample are listed, as sequenced in a study of blood T cell repertoires in COVID-19. Assay: immunoSEQ multiplex PCR; the TCRdb copy retains only in-frame clones and omits some. The repertoire consists of about 270,000 clones, with around 89% occurring once and the leading ten covering 4.1%. Sequences were obtained from PBMCs or T cells enriched from blood (not recorded which). The source of these receptors is a woman aged 25 to 39 with acute COVID-19.

The chain links TRBV15 to TRBJ1-5, with 8 bases fitting TRBD1. This CDR3 region has 16 residues. Germline CDR1 and CDR2: LNHNV and YYDKDF (reference sequence). Germline trimming cut 2 bases from V and 2 bases from J; bases unmatched to any gene: 5. CDR3 loop: CATSRKPGQGNQPQHF. The CDR3 DNA reads as TGTGCCACCAGCAGAAAGCCGGGACAGGGCAATCAGCCCCAGCATTTT.

V gene TRBV28 combines with J gene TRBJ1-2; D possibly corresponds to TRBD1 (5 bases). V lost 8 bases to trimming and J lost 3 bases, with 10 bases between them. This CDR3 is 12 amino acids long. CDR1 MDHEN and CDR2 SYDVKM come from the germline V gene. CDR3 region: CASLRGYYGYTF. Written as DNA, the CDR3 is TGTGCCAGCCTAAGGGGTTACTATGGCTACACCTTC.

The CDR3 bases are TGTGCCAGCAGCCCGACAACAGGGGACGGAGAAAAACTGTTTTTT. Residues: CASSPTTGDGEKLFF. The chain combines TRBV5-5 with TRBJ1-4, with 7 bases identical to TRBD1. V lost 4 bases to trimming and J lost 8 bases; unmatched junction nucleotides: 11. This CDR3 has 15 amino acids. CDR1 is SGHKS, CDR2 YYEKEE, per germline (reference sequence).

This clone has ten or more counts. V and J are TRBV7-8 and TRBJ1-2; no clear D. This CDR3 contains 13 residues. Germline V gene sequence: CDR1 SGHVS, CDR2 FQNEAQ. Trimming removed 1 base at V and 6 bases at J, with 9 bases between. The CDR3 spells CASSLGRNDGYTF. DNA for the CDR3: TGTGCCAGCAGCTTAGGTAGAAATGATGGCTACACCTTC. Combining the CDR3 with reference TRBV7-8 and TRBJ1-2 gives the whole variable domain GAGVSQSPRYKVAKRGQDVALRCDPISGHVSLFWYQQALGQGPEFLTYFQNEAQLDKSGLPSDRFFAERPEGSVSTLKIQRTQQEDSAVYLCASSLGRNDGYTFGSGTRLTVV.

This sequence joins TRBV11-2 and TRBJ2-5; 13 nucleotides line up with TRBD2. Germline assignment: CDR1 SGHAT and CDR2 FQNNGV. V dropped 6 bases and J dropped 4; count of bases not matched to a gene: 5. CDR3 size: 15 residues. Here the CDR3 reads CASRGLAGSGETQYF. DNA of the CDR3: TGTGCCAGCAGGGGACTAGCGGGATCGGGAGAGACCCAGTACTTC.

With regard to this clone: Other nucleotide sequences in the sample specify the same CDR3. The V gene is TRBV28, the J gene TRBJ2-1; a weak D match, TRBD2 (5 bases). Germline CDR1 reads MDHEN; CDR2 reads SYDVKM. The CDR3 is 14 amino acids. Trimming removed 4 bases at V and 1 base at J, with 8 bases between. The CDR3: CASSYRGSYNEQFF. CDR3 DNA sequence: TGTGCCAGCAGTTACCGGGGTTCCTACAATGAGCAGTTCTTC.

The chain joins TRBV6-5 to TRBJ1-2, with D tentatively TRBD1 (5 bases). The CDR3 length is 15 residues. Trimming cost V 6 bases and J 0 bases, with 14 bases left between them. Germline V gene sequence: CDR1 MNHEY, CDR2 SVGAGI. The CDR3 here is CASSPGGNANYGYTF. The CDR3, as DNA: TGTGCCAGCAGCCCCGGGGGGAATGCTAACTATGGCTACACCTTC.

CDR3 nucleotide sequence: TGCAGCGGTATCCTAGCGCCAGACACAGATACGCAGTATTTT. Protein sequence: CSGILAPDTDTQYF. The chain combines TRBV29-1 with TRBJ2-3; perhaps TRBD2 as D (6 bases). The CDR3 totals 14 residues. Trimming cost V 7 bases and J 2 bases, with 16 bases left between them. Germline CDR1 reads SQVTM; CDR2 reads ANQGSEA.

The chain joins TRBV27 to TRBJ1-1; the match to TRBD1 covers 8 bases. J lost 0 bases, V lost 2 bases, and 11 bases had no gene match. The CDR3 runs 18 residues. Germline assignment: CDR1 MNHEY and CDR2 SMNVEV (reference sequence). This CDR3 is CASSLRPPGGVLNTEAFF. CDR3 DNA sequence: TGTGCCAGCAGTTTACGGCCGCCAGGGGGCGTTCTGAACACTGAAGCTTTCTTT.

The chain is built from TRBV7-3 and TRBJ2-2, with 8 bases matching TRBD2. V gave up 1 base and J gave up 6 bases; unmatched junction bases: 7. Germline CDR1 is SGHTA and CDR2 is FQGTGA. This CDR3 is built from 16 residues. The CDR3 loop is CASSLRSGRSAGELFF. CDR3 coding DNA: TGTGCCAGCAGCTTAAGGAGCGGGAGATCGGCCGGGGAGCTGTTTTTT.

The chain carries TRBV3-1 (or the pseudogene TRBV3-2) and TRBJ1-1, with no clear D. The CDR3 runs 17 residues. Germline V gene lookup returns CDR1 LGHDT and CDR2 YNNKEL (reference sequence). V was cut by 4 bases and J by 1 base, with 19 bases left in between. The CDR3 spells CASSRFVLGRQNTEAFF. The CDR3 region has the DNA TGTGCCAGCAGCCGGTTCGTCCTTGGGAGGCAGAACACTGAAGCTTTCTTT.

The rearrangement joins TRBV27 to TRBJ2-7; 8 bases fit TRBD2. The CDR3 covers 13 residues. The germline CDR1 and CDR2 sequences are MNHEY and SMNVEV (reference sequence). V shed 7 bases, J shed 3 bases, and the junction held 5 bases outside the gene matches. Here the CDR3 reads CASMLRGDYEQYF. CDR3 in DNA: TGTGCCAGCATGTTGCGGGGGGACTACGAGCAGTACTTC.

The rearrangement links TRBV5-4 to TRBJ2-7, with TRBD2 as a possible D gene (6 bases). V shed 4 bases and J shed 0 bases, with 14 bases lying between them. Per germline, CDR1 SGHNT and CDR2 YYREEE (reference sequence). This CDR3 region has 15 residues. Here the CDR3 reads CASSAGGESSYEQYF. DNA for the CDR3: TGTGCCAGCAGCGCGGGCGGGGAAAGCTCCTACGAGCAGTACTTC. The complete variable domain, with remaining parts taken from reference TRBV5-4 and TRBJ2-7, reads ETGVTQSPTHLIKTRGQQVTLRCSSQSGHNTVSWYQQALGQGPQFIFQYYREEENGRGNFPPRFSGLQFPNYSSELNVNALELDDSALYLCASSAGGESSYEQYFGPGTRLTVT.

Written as DNA, the CDR3 is TGTGCCAGCAGCACAAGGACTAGCGGAGGCGGCTTGGCAGATACGCAGTATTTT. Its translation is CASSTRTSGGGLADTQYF. The rearrangement links TRBV9 to TRBJ2-3, with TRBD2 identical over 10 bases. Germline CDR1 SGDLS, CDR2 YYNGEE. The trim removed 4 bases at V and 4 bases at J, leaving 15 bases unmatched. The CDR3 runs to 18 residues. The full variable domain, completed using reference TRBV9 and TRBJ2-3, is DSGVTQTPKHLITATGQRVTLRCSPRSGDLSVYWYQQSLDQGLQFLIQYYNGEERAKGNILERFSAQQFPDLHSELNLSSLELGDSALYFCASSTRTSGGGLADTQYFGPGTRLTVL.

The chain is built from TRBV28 and TRBJ1-1, with D perhaps matching TRBD1 (6 bases). The CDR3 consists of 15 residues. V was pared by 5 bases and J by 0 bases, with 13 bases between. CDR1 is MDHEN, CDR2 SYDVKM, per germline. CDR3 sequence (DNA): TGTGCCAGCAGTCTTGAACAGGGCATGAACACTGAAGCTTTCTTT. It codes for CASSLEQGMNTEAFF.